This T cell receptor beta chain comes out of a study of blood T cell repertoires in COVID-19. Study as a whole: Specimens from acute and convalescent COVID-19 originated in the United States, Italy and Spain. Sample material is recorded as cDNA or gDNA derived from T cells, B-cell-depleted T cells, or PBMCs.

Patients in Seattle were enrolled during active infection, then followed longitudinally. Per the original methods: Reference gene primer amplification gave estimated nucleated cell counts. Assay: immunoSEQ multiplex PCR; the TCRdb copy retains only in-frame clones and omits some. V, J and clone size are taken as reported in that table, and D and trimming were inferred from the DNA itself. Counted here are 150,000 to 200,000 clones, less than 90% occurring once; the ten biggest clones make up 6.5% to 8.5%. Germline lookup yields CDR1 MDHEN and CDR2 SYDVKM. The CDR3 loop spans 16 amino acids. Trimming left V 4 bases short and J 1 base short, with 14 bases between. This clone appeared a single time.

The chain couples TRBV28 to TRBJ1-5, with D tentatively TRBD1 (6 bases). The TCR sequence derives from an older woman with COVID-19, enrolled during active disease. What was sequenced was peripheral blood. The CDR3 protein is CASSSGRGKSNQPQHF. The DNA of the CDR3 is TGTGCCAGCAGTTCAGGGAGGGGGAAGAGCAATCAGCCCCAGCATTTT. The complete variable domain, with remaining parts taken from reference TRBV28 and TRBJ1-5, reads DVKVTQSSRYLVKRTGEKVFLECVQDMDHENMFWYRQDPGLGLRLIYFSYDVKMKEKGDIPEGYSVSREKKERFSLILESASTNQTSMYLCASSSGRGKSNQPQHFGDGTRLSIL.